The 7 T cell receptor beta chains below all came from one sample that was sequenced in a study of T cells in Graves' hyperthyroidism and ophthalmopathy. Amplification of TCR beta CDR3 regions used RNA as the template. HTBI primers were employed in a first-round RT-PCR of the TCR CDR3. TCRdb re-called the multiplex PCR reads with MiXCR, one entry per CDR3 protein. The sample has about 410,000 distinct CDR3 sequences, about 14% seen once; the top ten hold less than 20%. Sequences were obtained from blood. Receptor source: a young woman with Graves' ophthalmopathy.

The sample holds a few counts of this clonotype. The V and J genes are TRBV19 and TRBJ2-2; D uncertain. V was cut by 4 bases and J by 3 bases, with 6 bases left in between. The CDR3 runs to 13 residues. The germline gives CDR1 LNHDA, CDR2 SQIVND (reference sequence). This CDR3 reads CASSNRYTGELFF. Here the CDR3 DNA reads TGTGCCAGTAGTAATAGGTACACCGGGGAGCTGTTTTTT.

This clonotype was observed at least ten times. The chain is built from TRBV28 and TRBJ1-2; maybe TRBD1 (6 bases). The germline V gene encodes CDR1 MDHEN and CDR2 SYDVKM. V dropped 11 bases and J dropped 5 bases, with 21 bases sitting between them. The CDR3 is 14 amino acids. The CDR3 nucleotides read TGTGCCGCAACAGGGTTTTCAGGTTATTATGGCTACACCTTC. It translates to CAATGFSGYYGYTF.

The sample holds many counts of this clonotype. V usage is TRBV7-2 and J usage is TRBJ2-2, with 9 bases aligning to TRBD2. The germline V gene has CDR1 SGHTA and CDR2 FQGNSA. Trimming at V came to 3 bases and at J to 0 bases, leaving 5 bases not matched to a gene. The CDR3 is 17 residues long. The DNA of the CDR3 is TGTGCCAGCAGCTTCCGACCTAGCGGGGCGAACACCGGGGAGCTGTTTTTT. Encoded protein: CASSFRPSGANTGELFF.

This chain connects TRBV19 to TRBJ2-7; 8 positions match TRBD2. The CDR3 has 16 amino acids. The germline gives CDR1 LNHDA, CDR2 SQIVND (reference sequence). V lost 5 bases to trimming and J lost 1 base; unmatched junction nucleotides: 10. The CDR3 reads CASSDSGGPRSYEQYF. The CDR3 DNA is TGTGCCAGTAGTGACAGCGGGGGACCCCGGTCCTACGAGCAGTACTTC.

The rearrangement joins TRBV28 to TRBJ1-1, with D tentatively TRBD1 (6 bases). Between the trimmed V and J ends, which lost 2 bases and 11 bases, there was a span of 12 bases. The length of the CDR3 is 12 residues. Germline CDR1 is MDHEN and CDR2 is SYDVKM. The CDR3 region is CASSLRGGGAFF. The CDR3 nucleotides are TGTGCCAGCAGTTTAAGGGGGGGTGGGGCTTTCTTT.

This clonotype was seen only a few times. For the CDR3, the DNA is TGTGCCAGCAGCGACCCACTAGATCCGCACACAGATACGCAGTATTTT. Translated, it gives CASSDPLDPHTDTQYF. The rearrangement uses TRBV7-6 and TRBJ2-3; D perhaps matches TRBD2 (5 bases). Per germline, CDR1 SGHVS and CDR2 FNYEAQ. The CDR3 length is 16 residues. The V end was cut by 5 bases, the J end by 2 bases, with 17 bases between. Full variable domain (remainder filled in from reference TRBV7-6 and TRBJ2-3): GAGVSQSPRYKVTKRGQDVALRCDPISGHVSLYWYRQALGQGPEFLTYFNYEAQQDKSGLPNDRFSAERPEGSISTLTIQRTEQRDSAMYRCASSDPLDPHTDTQYFGPGTRLTVL.

This clonotype appeared a few times. J is TRBJ1-4 and V is TRBV29-1; the D is unclear. Germline CDR1 is SQVTM and CDR2 is ANQGSEA. The germline V and J ends were trimmed by 4 bases and 0 bases, with 9 bases remaining between them. The CDR3 is 14 residues long. The CDR3 nucleotides read TGCAGCGTTGCCGAGACCCCAACTAATGAAAAACTGTTTTTT. Translating gives CSVAETPTNEKLFF.